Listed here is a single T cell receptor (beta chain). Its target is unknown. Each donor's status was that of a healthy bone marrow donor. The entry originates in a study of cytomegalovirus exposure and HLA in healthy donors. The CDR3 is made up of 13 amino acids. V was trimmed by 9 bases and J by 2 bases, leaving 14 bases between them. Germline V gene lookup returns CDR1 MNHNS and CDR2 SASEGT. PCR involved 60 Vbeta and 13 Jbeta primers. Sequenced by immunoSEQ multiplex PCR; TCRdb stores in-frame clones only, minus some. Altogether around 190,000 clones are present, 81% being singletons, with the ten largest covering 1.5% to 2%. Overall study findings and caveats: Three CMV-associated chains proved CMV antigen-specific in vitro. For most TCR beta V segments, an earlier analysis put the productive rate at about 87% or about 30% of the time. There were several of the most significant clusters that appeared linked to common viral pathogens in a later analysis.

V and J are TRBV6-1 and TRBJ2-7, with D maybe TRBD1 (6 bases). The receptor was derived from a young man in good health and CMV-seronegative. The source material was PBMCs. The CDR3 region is CASRQASTYEQYF. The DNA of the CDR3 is TGTGCCAGTAGACAGGCTTCTACCTACGAGCAGTACTTC.